This T cell receptor beta chain was sequenced during a study of shared clonotypes between healthy human individuals. Across the whole study: For every donor, three CD4 naive, three CD4 memory, two CD8 naive and one CD8 memory plates were used. Study-wide results and caveats: A generally larger estimated richness was seen in naive subsets than in memory subsets.

Some clones are missing from TCRdb's copy, which holds only in-frame ones; the method was immunoSEQ multiplex PCR. The profile covers some 2,000,000 clones, with approximately 95% appearing a single time and around 1.1% taken by the ten largest. The CDR3 runs to 14 residues. V lost 3 bases to trimming and J lost 2 bases, with 9 bases between them. Germline-derived CDR1 and CDR2 are MDHEN and SYDVKM. CD8 cells regarded as naive lacked CD45RO, were positively chosen for CCR7, and omitted terminally differentiated effector memory CD45RA+ cells. On this clone itself: Antigen: not known.

Source material: naive CD8+ T cells sorted from blood. The source of this sequence is a young man in good health. The chain recombines TRBV28 with TRBJ2-3; the D gene is possibly TRBD2 (6 bases). CDR3 DNA sequence: TGTGCCAGCAGTTTTCGGGGGAACACAGATACGCAGTATTTT. Translation: CASSFRGNTDTQYF.